This TCR beta chain was identified during a study of control samples from healthy donors and cancer patients. Only in-frame clones appear in the TCRdb table, and some are missing; sequencing was by immunoSEQ multiplex PCR. Altogether fewer than 95,000 clones are present, approximately 86% being singletons, with the ten largest covering about 21%. CDR1 and CDR2 (germline): LGHDT, YNNKEL (reference sequence). CDR3 size: 14 residues. With 2 bases removed from V and 8 bases from J, the gap between germline ends came to 15 bases. Specimen: blood. This sequence joins TRBV3-1 (or the pseudogene TRBV3-2) and TRBJ1-2; D is unclear. The TCR sequence derives from a man aged 25-45 years in good health. CDR3 DNA: TGTGCCAGCAGCCAAAGGTCGAGTTCCTACGGCTACACCTTC. This codes for CASSQRSSSYGYTF.